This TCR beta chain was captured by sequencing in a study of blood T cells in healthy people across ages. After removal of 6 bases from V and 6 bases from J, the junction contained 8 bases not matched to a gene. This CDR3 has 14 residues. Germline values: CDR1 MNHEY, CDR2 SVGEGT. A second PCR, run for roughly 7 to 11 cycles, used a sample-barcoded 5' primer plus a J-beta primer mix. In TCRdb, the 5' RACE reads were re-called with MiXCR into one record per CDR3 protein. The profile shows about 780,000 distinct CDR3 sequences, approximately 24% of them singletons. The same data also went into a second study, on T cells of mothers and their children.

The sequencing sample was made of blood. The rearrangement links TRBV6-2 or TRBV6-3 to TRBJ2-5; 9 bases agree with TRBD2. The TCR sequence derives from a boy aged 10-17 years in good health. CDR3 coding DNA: TGTGCCAGCAGAGCGGGGGGCAAGAGTCAGACCCAGTACTTC. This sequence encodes CASRAGGKSQTQYF.